A selection of T cell receptor beta chains follows, all from one sample in a study of T cell repertoires in cytomegalovirus infection. A single record per CDR3 protein comes from TCRdb applying MiXCR to the reads. The repertoire holds more than 45,000 distinct CDR3 sequences, with 25% to 40% as singletons. Their target antigens are unknown. Sequences were obtained from PBMCs, sequenced either directly or after in vitro stimulation (not recorded which). These TCRs come from a human donor in good health (CMV status not recorded). Some clones in this sample may be carry-over from other donors' samples. CDR3s include the opening cysteine and the closing phenylalanine or tryptophan. D genes are given only for firm matches. Not every row has a clone size; where given, it reads once, few, many or a size class.

V gene: TRBV6-5
D gene: .
clone size: many
J gene: TRBJ2-1
CDR3 protein: CASSYAGGWDEQFF
CDR3 DNA: TGTGCCAGCAGTTACGCCGGGGGATGGGATGAGCAGTTCTTC

V gene: TRBV11-2
D gene: .
clone size: few
J gene: TRBJ1-2
CDR3 protein: CASSPGRYGYTF
CDR3 DNA: TGTGCCAGCAGCCCGGGGCGGTATGGCTACACCTTC

V gene: TRBV6-5
D gene: TRBD1
clone size: .
J gene: TRBJ1-6
CDR3 protein: CATQGYGTVNNSPLHF
CDR3 DNA: TGTGCCACCCAAGGTTACGGGACAGTCAATAATTCACCCCTCCACTTT

V gene: TRBV4-3
D gene: TRBD1
clone size: .
J gene: TRBJ1-2
CDR3 protein: CASSQDTIRDSSYGYTF
CDR3 DNA: TGCGCCAGCAGCCAAGATACGATACGGGACAGCTCTTATGGCTACACCTTC

V gene: TRBV7-6
D gene: .
clone size: .
J gene: TRBJ2-5
CDR3 protein: CASTTRRGETQYF
CDR3 DNA: TGTGCCAGCACCACCAGACGGGGGGAGACCCAGTACTTC

V gene: TRBV6-1
D gene: TRBD2
clone size: .
J gene: TRBJ2-3
CDR3 protein: CASSYRGLAGGSTDTQYF
CDR3 DNA: TGTGCCAGCAGTTACCGCGGACTAGCGGGAGGGTCCACAGATACGCAGTATTTT

V gene: TRBV11-2
D gene: TRBD2
clone size: .
J gene: TRBJ2-7
CDR3 protein: CASSPRTSVMQQYF
CDR3 DNA: TGTGCCAGCAGCCCACGGACTAGCGTGATGCAGCAGTACTTC

V gene: TRBV27
D gene: TRBD2
clone size: many
J gene: TRBJ2-3
CDR3 protein: CASSPGRLAVISDTQYF
CDR3 DNA: TGTGCCAGCAGTCCCGGTCGGCTAGCGGTAATCTCAGATACGCAGTATTTT

V gene: TRBV7-9
D gene: .
clone size: many
J gene: TRBJ2-1
CDR3 protein: CASSFWGYEQFF
CDR3 DNA: TGTGCCAGCAGCTTCTGGGGCTATGAGCAGTTCTTC

V gene: TRBV7-2
D gene: .
clone size: .
J gene: TRBJ2-2
CDR3 protein: CASRLQVSTGELFF
CDR3 DNA: TGTGCCAGCAGACTACAGGTGTCCACCGGGGAGCTGTTTTTT

V gene: TRBV7-9
D gene: .
clone size: few
J gene: TRBJ1-2
CDR3 protein: CASSLGRGYGYTF
CDR3 DNA: TGTGCCAGCAGCTTAGGCAGGGGCTATGGCTACACCTTC

V gene: TRBV12-3/TRBV12-4
D gene: TRBD1
clone size: few
J gene: TRBJ1-4
CDR3 protein: CASSTQGASTNEKLFF
CDR3 DNA: TGTGCCAGCAGTACACAGGGGGCCTCAACTAATGAAAAACTGTTTTTT

V gene: TRBV7-2
D gene: .
clone size: .
J gene: TRBJ2-3
CDR3 protein: CASSLLDGSQYF
CDR3 DNA: TGTGCCAGCAGCTTATTGGACGGTTCGCAGTATTTT

V gene: TRBV7-9
D gene: .
clone size: .
J gene: TRBJ2-7
CDR3 protein: CASSWGGLYEQYF
CDR3 DNA: TGTGCCAGCAGCTGGGGGGGGCTCTACGAGCAGTACTTC

V gene: TRBV29-1
D gene: .
clone size: .
J gene: TRBJ2-1
CDR3 protein: CSVVPGRPRGYEQFF
CDR3 DNA: TGCAGCGTTGTCCCCGGCAGGCCCCGGGGCTATGAGCAGTTCTTC

V gene: TRBV20-1
D gene: .
clone size: once
J gene: TRBJ1-1
CDR3 protein: CSARILGEGTEAFF
CDR3 DNA: TGCAGTGCCAGGATCCTCGGTGAGGGCACTGAAGCTTTCTTT

V gene: TRBV6-5
D gene: .
clone size: few
J gene: TRBJ1-2
CDR3 protein: CASSYLDSSGGYTF
CDR3 DNA: TGTGCCAGCAGTTACCTGGACAGTTCGGGTGGCTACACCTTC

V gene: TRBV5-1
D gene: TRBD1
clone size: few
J gene: TRBJ2-7
CDR3 protein: CASSPGQGNEQYF
CDR3 DNA: TGCGCCAGCAGCCCGGGACAGGGCAACGAGCAGTACTTC

V gene: TRBV20-1
D gene: .
clone size: .
J gene: TRBJ1-2
CDR3 protein: CSATGVYGYTF
CDR3 DNA: TGCAGTGCTACCGGGGTATATGGCTACACCTTC

V gene: TRBV7-8
D gene: TRBD1
clone size: .
J gene: TRBJ1-3
CDR3 protein: CASTTGVDTIYF
CDR3 DNA: TGTGCCAGCACCACAGGGGTAGACACCATATATTTT

V gene: TRBV20-1
D gene: .
clone size: .
J gene: TRBJ2-2
CDR3 protein: CSARGNTGELFF
CDR3 DNA: TGCAGTGCTAGAGGAAACACCGGGGAGCTGTTTTTT

V gene: TRBV7-2
D gene: .
clone size: few
J gene: TRBJ2-5
CDR3 protein: CASSLVRRETQYF
CDR3 DNA: TGTGCCAGCAGCTTAGTCCGACGGGAGACCCAGTACTTC

V gene: TRBV7-2
D gene: .
clone size: few
J gene: TRBJ1-5
CDR3 protein: CASSLMGWGNQPQHF
CDR3 DNA: TGTGCCAGCAGCTTAATGGGATGGGGCAATCAGCCCCAGCATTTT

V gene: TRBV7-9
D gene: TRBD1
clone size: .
J gene: TRBJ1-1
CDR3 protein: CASSPRQGMNTEAFF
CDR3 DNA: TGTGCCAGCAGCCCGAGACAGGGCATGAACACTGAAGCTTTCTTT

V gene: TRBV4-1
D gene: TRBD2
clone size: few
J gene: TRBJ2-2
CDR3 protein: CASSRGGGSAGELFF
CDR3 DNA: TGCGCCAGCAGCCGGGGCGGGGGTTCGGCCGGGGAGCTGTTTTTT

V gene: TRBV7-2
D gene: .
clone size: many
J gene: TRBJ2-1
CDR3 protein: CASSLTNEDEQFF
CDR3 DNA: TGTGCCAGCAGTTTGACTAACGAAGATGAGCAGTTCTTC

V gene: TRBV15
D gene: .
clone size: .
J gene: TRBJ1-5
CDR3 protein: CAASIGRDGNQPQHF
CDR3 DNA: TGTGCCGCCAGCATTGGCAGGGATGGCAATCAGCCCCAGCATTTT

V gene: TRBV9
D gene: .
clone size: .
J gene: TRBJ2-6
CDR3 protein: CASSVGGSGANVLTF
CDR3 DNA: TGTGCCAGCAGCGTAGGGGGCTCTGGGGCCAACGTCCTGACTTTC

V gene: TRBV6-1
D gene: TRBD1
clone size: .
J gene: TRBJ1-1
CDR3 protein: CADGDRKNTEAFF
CDR3 DNA: TGTGCCGACGGGGACAGGAAGAACACTGAAGCTTTCTTT

V gene: TRBV20-1
D gene: TRBD1
clone size: .
J gene: TRBJ2-5
CDR3 protein: CSARPPTGWQETQYF
CDR3 DNA: TGCAGTGCTAGACCCCCGACAGGGTGGCAAGAGACCCAGTACTTC

V gene: TRBV7-2
D gene: TRBD1
clone size: many
J gene: TRBJ2-7
CDR3 protein: CASSRRDRAGEQYF
CDR3 DNA: TGTGCCAGCAGCCGCCGGGACAGGGCTGGCGAGCAGTACTTC

V gene: TRBV7-2
D gene: TRBD2
clone size: .
J gene: TRBJ2-3
CDR3 protein: CASSLSPLAGGPGFADTQYF
CDR3 DNA: TGTGCCAGCAGCTTAAGTCCACTAGCGGGAGGGCCGGGGTTCGCAGATACGCAGTATTTT

V gene: TRBV7-2
D gene: TRBD1
clone size: many
J gene: TRBJ1-2
CDR3 protein: CASSLKGTGPSYGYTF
CDR3 DNA: TGTGCCAGCAGCTTGAAGGGGACAGGACCTTCCTATGGCTACACCTTC

V gene: TRBV6-8
D gene: TRBD1
clone size: .
J gene: TRBJ1-1
CDR3 protein: CASSYPWGRGLDTEAFF
CDR3 DNA: TGTGCCAGCAGTTACCCCTGGGGCAGGGGGCTGGACACTGAAGCTTTCTTT

V gene: TRBV6-6
D gene: TRBD2
clone size: .
J gene: TRBJ2-5
CDR3 protein: CASSHGTSGGQETQYF
CDR3 DNA: TGTGCCAGCAGTCACGGGACTAGCGGGGGTCAAGAGACCCAGTACTTC

V gene: TRBV6-2/TRBV6-3
D gene: TRBD2
clone size: few
J gene: TRBJ2-3
CDR3 protein: CASSSRTTLAGTDTQYF
CDR3 DNA: TGTGCCAGCAGTTCACGGACAACCCTAGCGGGCACAGATACGCAGTATTTT

V gene: TRBV7-6
D gene: TRBD1
clone size: .
J gene: TRBJ1-1
CDR3 protein: CASSGTDINTEAFF
CDR3 DNA: TGTGCCAGCAGCGGGACAGATATAAACACTGAAGCTTTCTTT

V gene: TRBV6-1
D gene: TRBD2
clone size: many
J gene: TRBJ2-1
CDR3 protein: CASSKLAGAWNEQFF
CDR3 DNA: TGTGCCAGCAGCAAACTAGCGGGAGCATGGAATGAGCAGTTCTTC

V gene: TRBV20-1
D gene: TRBD1
clone size: .
J gene: TRBJ1-3
CDR3 protein: CSARTGGGNTIYF
CDR3 DNA: TGCAGTGCTCGGACAGGTGGTGGAAACACCATATATTTT

V gene: TRBV5-6
D gene: .
clone size: .
J gene: TRBJ1-5
CDR3 protein: CASSLGPGVLYSNQPQHF
CDR3 DNA: TGTGCCAGCAGCTTGGGGCCAGGAGTCCTTTATAGCAATCAGCCCCAGCATTTT

V gene: TRBV6-1
D gene: TRBD1
clone size: few
J gene: TRBJ2-1
CDR3 protein: CASRGTANNEQFF
CDR3 DNA: TGTGCCAGCAGGGGGACAGCTAACAATGAGCAGTTCTTC

V gene: TRBV7-2
D gene: TRBD2
clone size: many
J gene: TRBJ2-1
CDR3 protein: CASSLIDGLAGMNEQFF
CDR3 DNA: TGTGCCAGCAGCCTAATAGACGGACTAGCGGGGATGAATGAGCAGTTCTTC

V gene: TRBV7-9
D gene: TRBD2
clone size: .
J gene: TRBJ2-5
CDR3 protein: CASSPGLAQETQYF
CDR3 DNA: TGTGCCAGCAGCCCGGGACTAGCCCAAGAGACCCAGTACTTC

V gene: TRBV7-6
D gene: .
clone size: .
J gene: TRBJ1-4
CDR3 protein: CASGRGATNEKLFF
CDR3 DNA: TGTGCCAGCGGCCGAGGGGCGACTAATGAAAAACTGTTTTTT

V gene: TRBV4-1
D gene: .
clone size: .
J gene: TRBJ1-2
CDR3 protein: CASSQPGQGPGYTF
CDR3 DNA: TGCGCCAGCAGCCAACCGGGGCAGGGCCCCGGCTACACCTTC

V gene: TRBV5-6
D gene: .
clone size: .
J gene: TRBJ1-2
CDR3 protein: CASSPQRAKNYGYTF
CDR3 DNA: TGTGCCAGCAGCCCCCAACGTGCCAAGAACTATGGCTACACCTTC